Presented here are 18 T cell receptor beta chains from one specimen sequenced in a study of blood T cell repertoires in COVID-19. Profiled with immunoSEQ multiplex PCR; TCRdb holds only in-frame clones, not every one. The sample lists approximately 120,000 clones, more than 80% occurring once. Sample: peripheral blood. These receptors were collected from a human donor in a cohort sampled during active COVID-19.

The CDR3 DNA reads TGTGCCAGCAGTCGCACTAGCGGGGGAGCGAACACCGGGGAGCTGTTTTTT. The encoded protein is CASSRTSGGANTGELFF. The chain links TRBV6-6 to TRBJ2-2; 11 nucleotides agree with TRBD2. V shed 5 bases, J shed 0 bases, and the junction held 5 bases outside the gene matches. The length of the CDR3 is 17 residues. Germline lookup yields CDR1 MNHNY and CDR2 SVGAGI (reference sequence).

This chain uses TRBV2 with TRBJ1-5; unclear D gene. V was clipped by 7 bases and J by 0 bases, with 10 bases between them. The CDR3 sequence is 14 residues long. Germline V CDR1 and CDR2: SNHLY, FYNNEI. CDR3 coding DNA: TGTGCCAGCACTCCAGTATATAGCAATCAGCCCCAGCATTTT. It yields the protein CASTPVYSNQPQHF.

The V call is TRBV5-6, the J call TRBJ1-3; 7 positions match TRBD1. This CDR3 spans 19 amino acids. Germline lookup yields CDR1 SGHDT and CDR2 YYEEEE. V shed 1 base, J shed 0 bases, and the junction held 13 bases outside the gene matches. CDR3 sequence: CASSLSRPTGPFSGNTIYF. As DNA, the CDR3 is TGTGCCAGCAGCTTGTCCCGGCCGACAGGGCCCTTCTCTGGAAACACCATATATTTT. The full variable domain, in which reference TRBV5-6 and TRBJ1-3 provide the parts outside the CDR3, is DAGVTQSPTHLIKTRGQQVTLRCSPKSGHDTVSWYQQALGQGPQFIFQYYEEEERQRGNFPDRFSGHQFPNYSSELNVNALLLGDSALYLCASSLSRPTGPFSGNTIYFGEGSWLTVV.

In its sample, this clone was seen once. CDR3 protein: CASSAGTSGEYNEQFF. CDR3 nucleotide sequence: TGTGCCAGCAGCGCCGGGACTAGCGGGGAGTACAATGAGCAGTTCTTC. The chain has TRBV7-6 and TRBJ2-1; TRBD2 matches 13 bases. From germline, CDR1 is SGHVS and CDR2 FNYEAQ. The CDR3 consists of 16 residues. The V and J ends lost 5 bases and 4 bases, in that order; junction bases with no gene match: 5.

As to this clone: Relative to the germline gene, one junction end is altered; a read error may explain this. The V call is TRBV19, the J call TRBJ1-6; D is uncertain. CDR3 size: 15 residues. Germline assignment: CDR1 LNHDA and CDR2 SQIVND (reference sequence). CDR3 loop: CANSSAEARNSPLHF. The CDR3 bases are TGTGCCAATAGTAGCGCAGAGGCCCGTAATTCACCCCTCCACTTT.

In regard to this clone: This sample includes further DNA sequences coding for the same CDR3. The V gene is TRBV2, the J gene TRBJ1-4; unclear D gene. The CDR3 loop spans 14 amino acids. Germline V gene sequence: CDR1 SNHLY, CDR2 FYNNEI. The V and J ends lost 4 bases and 0 bases respectively, with 6 bases between them. This CDR3 is CASSAGATNEKLFF. The CDR3 DNA follows: TGTGCCAGCAGTGCCGGGGCAACTAATGAAAAACTGTTTTTT.

The chain employs TRBV7-6 and TRBJ2-5, with D possibly being TRBD2 (7 bases). Germline CDR1 SGHVS, CDR2 FNYEAQ. The CDR3 sequence is 16 residues long. V was clipped by 5 bases and J by 4 bases, with 20 bases between them. The CDR3 protein is CASSEGVQGGPETQYF. CDR3 DNA sequence: TGTGCCAGCAGCGAAGGGGTACAGGGAGGGCCAGAGACCCAGTACTTC. The full variable domain, rest sourced from reference TRBV7-6 and TRBJ2-5, is GAGVSQSPRYKVTKRGQDVALRCDPISGHVSLYWYRQALGQGPEFLTYFNYEAQQDKSGLPNDRFSAERPEGSISTLTIQRTEQRDSAMYRCASSEGVQGGPETQYFGPGTRLLVL.

The chain employs TRBV9 and TRBJ2-1, with TRBD2 as a possible D gene (6 bases). V gave up 6 bases and J gave up 8 bases, with 18 bases separating them. Germline V gives CDR1 SGDLS, CDR2 YYNGEE. CDR3 size: 14 residues. The CDR3 here is CASNRRLVDDEQFF. The CDR3, as DNA: TGTGCCAGCAACCGTCGACTAGTAGACGATGAGCAGTTCTTC.

The count of this clone is one. This rearrangement joins TRBV19 to TRBJ1-4, with D tentatively TRBD1 (5 bases). The germline V and J ends were trimmed by 3 bases and 4 bases, with 15 bases remaining between them. The germline gives CDR1 LNHDA, CDR2 SQIVND (reference sequence). The CDR3 sequence is 16 residues long. The CDR3 DNA reads as TGTGCCAGTAGTATCGAGAGCGGGGCGAATAATGAAAAACTGTTTTTT. This sequence encodes CASSIESGANNEKLFF.

The CDR3 nucleotides read TGTGCCTGGAGTGTCGGGCCTCGGGGGGACGAGCAGTACTTC. It yields the protein CAWSVGPRGDEQYF. The chain joins TRBV30 to TRBJ2-7; 7 bases map to TRBD2. This CDR3 is built from 14 residues. V shed 0 bases and J 5 bases; nucleotides not matched to a gene: 7. Germline V gene sequence: CDR1 GTSNPN, CDR2 SVGIG (reference sequence).

The gene calls are TRBV7-2 and TRBJ2-7, with 14 bases matching TRBD2. The CDR3 spans 14 residues. Germline CDR1 SGHTA, CDR2 FQGNSA. V lost 6 bases to trimming and J lost 9 bases; unmatched junction nucleotides: 7. The CDR3 region is CASSRTSGGLVQYF. The CDR3 DNA sequence: TGTGCCAGCAGTCGGACTAGCGGGGGGTTAGTGCAGTACTTC.

The chain has TRBV5-6 and TRBJ1-2; D is uncertain. The CDR3 runs to 16 residues. CDR1 is SGHDT, CDR2 YYEEEE, per germline. The V gene lost 3 bases and the J gene lost 4 bases, with 19 bases spanning the gap. Here the CDR3 reads CASSSYSGNPPYGYTF. In DNA form, the CDR3 reads TGTGCCAGCAGCTCATACTCAGGCAACCCGCCCTATGGCTACACCTTC. Variable domain in full (rest from reference TRBV5-6 and TRBJ1-2): DAGVTQSPTHLIKTRGQQVTLRCSPKSGHDTVSWYQQALGQGPQFIFQYYEEEERQRGNFPDRFSGHQFPNYSSELNVNALLLGDSALYLCASSSYSGNPPYGYTFGSGTRLTVV.

V and J are TRBV24-1 and TRBJ2-3; maybe TRBD1 (6 bases). V lost 4 bases, J lost 4 bases, and 11 bases lay in between. Germline CDR1 is KGHDR and CDR2 is SFDVKD. The CDR3 runs to 14 residues. In nucleotides, the CDR3 is TGTGCCACCAGTGAAGGGGGTGCCGCAGATACGCAGTATTTT. It encodes CATSEGGAADTQYF.

The chain carries TRBV5-6 and TRBJ1-4; D is possibly TRBD1 (5 bases). Per germline, CDR1 SGHDT and CDR2 YYEEEE. The CDR3 covers 14 residues. The V end was cut by 4 bases, the J end by 7 bases, with 14 bases between. Here the CDR3 reads CASSGDSSSEKLFF. For the CDR3, the DNA is TGTGCCAGCAGCGGAGACAGTTCGAGTGAAAAACTGTTTTTT.

The sample holds one count of this clone. J is TRBJ1-2 and V is TRBV5-1; TRBD1 is a possible D gene (6 bases). Germline V gene lookup returns CDR1 SGHRS and CDR2 YFSETQ. The V and J ends lost 4 bases and 9 bases respectively, with 22 bases between them. The CDR3 has 15 residues. CDR3 sequence: CASSLIGQQYLSYTF. CDR3 DNA: TGCGCCAGCAGCCTCATTGGACAGCAGTACTTGAGCTACACCTTC.

This clone was seen a handful of times. The genes are TRBV27 and TRBJ2-3; D might be TRBD1 (6 bases). Per the germline V gene, CDR1 is MNHEY and CDR2 is SMNVEV (reference sequence). Trimming removed 3 bases from V and 1 base from J, with 8 bases in between. The CDR3 sequence is 14 residues long. The CDR3 DNA reads as TGTGCCAGCAGTTTTTGGACAGGCACAGATACGCAGTATTTT. Residues: CASSFWTGTDTQYF.

This clone was observed once. The chain employs TRBV5-1 and TRBJ2-7; 9 nucleotides match TRBD1. CDR1 and CDR2 (germline): SGHRS, YFSETQ. This CDR3 region has 14 residues. V was clipped by 5 bases and J by 9 bases; unmatched bases: 12. The CDR3 bases are TGCGCCAGCAGGAGGGACAGGGAATTTGGTGTGCAGTACTTC. Protein sequence: CASRRDREFGVQYF.

The chain uses TRBV19 and TRBJ1-2; the match to TRBD1 covers 8 bases. Trimming at V came to 6 bases and at J to 7 bases, leaving 7 bases not matched to a gene. This CDR3 has 13 residues. CDR1 is LNHDA, CDR2 SQIVND, per germline (reference sequence). The CDR3 DNA reads TGTGCCAGTAGAAACGGACAGGGACCTGGCTACACCTTC. This translates into CASRNGQGPGYTF.